Each of the 18 T cell receptor beta chains below was sequenced from the same sample in a study of blood T cell repertoires in COVID-19. Sequencing used immunoSEQ multiplex PCR; TCRdb keeps in-frame clones, though not all of them. The data show under 65,000 clones, around 80% seen once. Sequencing was done on a sample of PBMCs or T cells enriched from blood (not recorded which). These receptors originate from a woman in her forties or fifties with acute COVID-19.

This clone was recorded only once. The chain is built from TRBV18 and TRBJ2-5, with D hard to call. The germline gives CDR1 KGHSH, CDR2 LQKENI. The germline V and J ends were trimmed by 4 bases and 3 bases, with 3 bases remaining between them. The CDR3 is made up of 11 amino acids. CDR3 coding DNA: TGTGCCAGCTCACGAGAAGAGACCCAGTACTTC. It is translated as CASSREETQYF.

The chain employs TRBV6-5 and TRBJ1-5, with 9 bases aligning to TRBD1. Germline assignment: CDR1 MNHEY and CDR2 SVGAGI. There are 14 residues in the CDR3. Trimming cost V 6 bases and J 4 bases; bases outside gene matches: 4. CDR3 nucleotides: TGTGCCAGCAGGGGGGGACAGGGAAATCAGCCCCAGCATTTT. Protein product: CASRGGQGNQPQHF.

V usage is TRBV9 and J usage is TRBJ2-1; 12 bases are a match to TRBD2. Losses at the gene ends were 0 bases for V and 4 bases for J; bases not matched to a gene: 5. The CDR3 totals 17 residues. CDR1 SGDLS and CDR2 YYNGEE come from the germline V gene. In nucleotides, the CDR3 is TGTGCCAGCAGCGTAGACGAGACTAGCGGGGGTTACAATGAGCAGTTCTTC. It encodes CASSVDETSGGYNEQFF.

J is TRBJ1-2 and V is TRBV30; no clear D gene. Germline assignment: CDR1 GTSNPN and CDR2 SVGIG (reference sequence). This CDR3 has 10 residues. V was pared by 3 bases and J by 4 bases, with 3 bases between. CDR3 DNA sequence: TGTGCCTGGAGGAGCTATGGCTACACCTTC. This gives the protein CAWRSYGYTF.

The chain joins TRBV29-1 to TRBJ2-7, with D hard to call. CDR1 is SQVTM and CDR2 is ANQGSEA in the germline V gene. V was pared by 3 bases and J by 0 bases, with 6 bases between. This CDR3 has 12 residues. In DNA form, the CDR3 reads TGCAGCGTTGAGGGCCTCTCCTACGAGCAGTACTTC. Translation gives CSVEGLSYEQYF.

V gene TRBV19 combines with J gene TRBJ1-1; D uncertain. Between the trimmed V and J ends, which lost 5 bases and 0 bases, there was a span of 7 bases. CDR3 length: 13 amino acids. The germline V gene has CDR1 LNHDA and CDR2 SQIVND (reference sequence). As DNA, the CDR3 is TGTGCCAGTAGTGCAGTGTTGAACACTGAAGCTTTCTTT. This translates into CASSAVLNTEAFF. Full variable domain (rest looked up from reference TRBV19 and TRBJ1-1): DGGITQSPKYLFRKEGQNVTLSCEQNLNHDAMYWYRQDPGQGLRLIYYSQIVNDFQKGDIAEGYSVSREKKESFPLTVTSAQKNPTAFYLCASSAVLNTEAFFGQGTRLTVV.

The chain is built from TRBV5-1 and TRBJ1-5; possible D gene TRBD1, 6 bases. This CDR3 region has 13 residues. CDR1 is SGHRS, CDR2 YFSETQ, per germline. The V and J ends lost 4 bases and 6 bases respectively, with 11 bases between them. The CDR3 DNA follows: TGCGCCAGCAGCCTGGCGACAGGTCAGCCCCAGCATTTT. This encodes CASSLATGQPQHF.

The chain joins TRBV5-1 to TRBJ1-1; D remains ambiguous. Trimming pared 1 base from V and 3 bases from J, leaving 10 bases between. This CDR3 contains 14 residues. Germline V gives CDR1 SGHRS, CDR2 YFSETQ. CDR3 sequence reads: CASSLRQEYTEAFF. The DNA for the CDR3 is TGCGCCAGCAGCTTGAGGCAGGAATACACTGAAGCTTTCTTT.

This clone occurred a few times. V gene TRBV28 combines with J gene TRBJ1-2, with D hard to call. Germline V gene data show CDR1 as MDHEN and CDR2 as SYDVKM. Trimming cost V 1 base and J 7 bases, with 10 bases left between them. The CDR3 has 13 amino acids. The CDR3 DNA reads TGTGCCAGCAGTTTATCGCAACAGTTTGGCTACACCTTC. Translation: CASSLSQQFGYTF.

The chain recombines TRBV7-9 with TRBJ2-3; D gene uncertain. Germline CDR1 is SEHNR and CDR2 is FQNEAQ (reference sequence). The V and J ends lost 2 bases and 0 bases respectively, with 9 bases between them. The CDR3 is made up of 15 amino acids. The CDR3 DNA follows: TGTGCCAGCAGCTTAAGAGCAGGAAGCACAGATACGCAGTATTTT. Amino acids: CASSLRAGSTDTQYF.

The J gene is TRBJ1-2, the V gene TRBV5-1; tentatively, D is TRBD1 (6 bases). Per germline, CDR1 SGHRS and CDR2 YFSETQ. Between the trimmed V and J ends, which lost 7 bases and 7 bases, there was a span of 20 bases. The length of the CDR3 is 14 residues. DNA for the CDR3: TGCGCCAGCTCTAACCGGGACACGTCCGTTGGCTACACCTTC. Encoded protein: CASSNRDTSVGYTF. Using reference TRBV5-1 and TRBJ1-2 for the parts outside the CDR3, the full variable domain is KAGVTQTPRYLIKTRGQQVTLSCSPISGHRSVSWYQQTPGQGLQFLFEYFSETQRNKGNFPGRFSGRQFSNSRSEMNVSTLELGDSALYLCASSNRDTSVGYTFGSGTRLTVV.

The chain uses TRBV18 and TRBJ1-2; 10 bases agree with TRBD1. CDR3 length equals 13 residues. From germline, CDR1 is KGHSH and CDR2 LQKENI. Germline trimming cut 4 bases from V and 6 bases from J; bases unmatched to any gene: 2. CDR3 in DNA: TGTGCCAGCTCACAGGGACAGGGGAATGGCTACACCTTC. Translation gives CASSQGQGNGYTF.

This sequence joins TRBV9 and TRBJ2-7, with D unclear. This CDR3 has 13 amino acids. V was pared by 0 bases and J by 6 bases, with 10 bases between. Germline values: CDR1 SGDLS, CDR2 YYNGEE. The CDR3 nucleotides read TGTGCCAGCAGCGTAGCCTCGTACGGCGAGCAGTACTTC. Translation: CASSVASYGEQYF.

V and J are TRBV12-3 or TRBV12-4 and TRBJ1-2; the D gene is possibly TRBD1 (5 bases). The CDR3 covers 12 residues. V was shortened by 3 bases and J by 7 bases, with 9 bases between the two germline ends. The CDR3 DNA follows: TGTGCCAGCAGTTTTACCGGGGGTGGCTACACCTTC. Translation gives CASSFTGGGYTF.

The gene calls are TRBV28 and TRBJ1-1; D might be TRBD1 (6 bases). V was trimmed by 7 bases and J by 8 bases, leaving 11 bases between them. The germline gives CDR1 MDHEN, CDR2 SYDVKM. The CDR3 covers 11 residues. The CDR3 region has the DNA TGTGCCAGCACCCAGGGGCGGGAAGCTTTCTTT. Amino acid sequence: CASTQGREAFF.

This clone appeared a single time. The V call is TRBV30, the J call TRBJ2-7; D is possibly TRBD1 (5 bases). The CDR3 has 11 residues. Per the germline V gene, CDR1 is GTSNPN and CDR2 is SVGIG (reference sequence). CDR3 protein: CAFQGPAEQYF. DNA of the CDR3: TGTGCTTTTCAGGGCCCGGCGGAGCAGTACTTC.

J is TRBJ1-1 and V is TRBV3-1 (or the pseudogene TRBV3-2); a possible D gene is TRBD1 (6 bases). The CDR3 is 17 residues long. CDR1 is LGHDT, CDR2 YNNKEL, per germline (reference sequence). Trimming took 1 base from V and 5 from J, leaving 20 bases between them. In DNA, the CDR3 is TGTGCCAGCAGCCAAGGGGACATCTACCTTCTGGGGACTGAAGCTTTCTTT. Translated: CASSQGDIYLLGTEAFF.

The chain employs TRBV19 and TRBJ1-4; TRBD1 agrees at 9 bases. From germline, CDR1 is LNHDA and CDR2 SQIVND (reference sequence). The CDR3 is 14 amino acids. The V segment lost 4 bases and the J segment 3 bases; nucleotides outside the gene matches: 0. CDR3 loop: CASSNRGPNEKLFF. The CDR3 DNA is TGTGCCAGTAGTAACAGGGGGCCTAATGAAAAACTGTTTTTT.